This T cell receptor (beta chain) was recorded in a study of cytomegalovirus exposure and HLA in healthy donors. Study-level results: Most TCR beta V segments were productive about 87% or about 30% of the time in an earlier analysis. It was assumed in the presence/absence analyses that sequencing depth was roughly uniform across donors.

In regard to this clone: Its antigen is not identified.

Vbeta (60) and Jbeta (13) primers were used in the PCR. TCRdb's table, derived via immunoSEQ multiplex PCR, lists solely in-frame clones and lacks some. The sample yields some 130,000 clones, less than 80% seen once. Losses at the gene ends were 4 bases for V and 1 base for J; bases not matched to a gene: 5. CDR3 length equals 16 residues. Germline CDR1 MNHEY, CDR2 SVGAGI. This sequence joins TRBV6-5 and TRBJ2-2; 8 bases map to TRBD1. The source of this sequence is a man aged 35 to 55 in good health and CMV-seropositive. Sequencing input: PBMCs. The CDR3 coding sequence is TGTGCCAGCAGTTTTCAACAGGGGGTGAACACCGGGGAGCTGTTTTTT. Protein: CASSFQQGVNTGELFF.